The TCR beta chain described here comes from a study of blood T cell repertoires in COVID-19. Study-level information: Sources were T cells, B-cell-depleted T cells, or PBMCs; the material itself was cDNA or gDNA.

This CDR3 is 14 amino acids long. CDR1 is KGHSH, CDR2 LQKENI, per germline. V was pared by 3 bases and J by 3 bases, with 12 bases between. As originally analysed: Reference gene primer amplification in the assay estimated nucleated cell counts. Here immunoSEQ multiplex PCR was the method, and the copy in TCRdb shows in-frame clones only, minus some. V and J calls and clone size are as listed in that table; D and trimming were resolved from the DNA. The table records about 52,000 clones, more than 80% of them present only once. The sample consisted of peripheral blood. This TCR derives from a human donor in a cohort sampled during active COVID-19. The chain uses TRBV18 and TRBJ2-7; D gene ambiguous. The DNA of the CDR3 is TGTGCCAGCTCACCTCCTCATACGGGCTACGAGCAGTACTTC. Translation gives CASSPPHTGYEQYF.